What follows are 10 T cell receptor beta chains derived from one specimen sequenced in a study of regulatory T cells in long-lasting Graves disease. Arm-PCR with iRepertoire HTBI primers amplified the CDR3 regions for these TCR beta libraries. TCRdb recomputed calls from the multiplex PCR reads with MiXCR, one row per CDR3 protein. The sample includes around 250,000 distinct CDR3 sequences, about 20% seen only once; the top ten take less than 15%. Time point meaning: newly diagnosed GD, antithyroid drugs for less than 3 months. Isolated PBMC RNA provided the starting material for the TCR library. This same sample was also taken into another study, of T cells in Graves' hyperthyroidism and ophthalmopathy.

Sample: peripheral blood mononuclear cells (PBMCs), taken at new diagnosis, from a patient treated with antithyroid drugs. The origin of the receptors is a woman under 40 with Graves disease.

This clonotype was counted many times. The chain uses TRBV7-2 and TRBJ2-1; 10 bases align to TRBD2. The CDR3 contains 14 residues. The trim removed 5 bases at V and 9 bases at J, leaving 7 bases unmatched. Germline V lookup: CDR1 SGHTA, CDR2 FQGNSA. In nucleotides, the CDR3 is TGTGCCAGCAGCCAAAGCGGGGGGGAGGGTGAGCAGTTCTTC. Its protein product is CASSQSGGEGEQFF.

The rearrangement uses TRBV4-1 and TRBJ1-5; D gene uncertain. Germline loops: CDR1 MGHRA, CDR2 YSYEKL. The CDR3 consists of 14 residues. V was shortened by 4 bases and J by 4 bases, with 11 bases between the two germline ends. The CDR3 loop reads CASSPFGQNQPQHF. The CDR3 DNA reads TGCGCCAGCAGCCCCTTTGGGCAAAATCAGCCCCAGCATTTT.

This clonotype was seen at least ten times. V usage is TRBV6-1 and J usage is TRBJ1-2; perhaps TRBD1 as D (5 bases). Germline lookup yields CDR1 MNHNS and CDR2 SASEGT. The CDR3 is made up of 13 amino acids. The V gene lost 7 bases and the J gene lost 4 bases, with 13 bases spanning the gap. CDR3 DNA: TGTGCCAGCAAGTTGGTGGGACTCTATGGCTACACCTTC. Encoded protein: CASKLVGLYGYTF.

This clonotype was observed many times. The gene calls are TRBV5-1 and TRBJ1-2; D unclear. The CDR3 length is 13 residues. Trimming removed 2 bases at V and 4 bases at J, with 9 bases between. CDR1 and CDR2 from the germline V gene are SGHRS and YFSETQ. The DNA of the CDR3 is TGCGCCAGCAGCTTTCGGTCCGTCTATGGCTACACCTTC. This gives the protein CASSFRSVYGYTF.

This clonotype has at least ten counts. This chain connects TRBV29-1 to TRBJ1-1; the match to TRBD1 covers 10 bases. The length of the CDR3 is 15 residues. V gave up 4 bases and J gave up 4 bases; unmatched junction bases: 9. The germline V gene encodes CDR1 SQVTM and CDR2 ANQGSEA. CDR3 in DNA: TGCAGCGTTGCCCTGACAGGGGGCAAAGGCACTGAAGCTTTCTTT. It codes for CSVALTGGKGTEAFF.

Many counts were recorded for this clonotype. The rearrangement links TRBV3-1 to TRBJ1-1, with D hard to call. Trimming took off 1 base at V and 3 bases at J, with 12 bases between the two ends. This CDR3 is 15 amino acids long. Germline V gives CDR1 LGHDT, CDR2 YNNKEL (reference sequence). This chain's CDR3 is CASSQGRGYYTEAFF. In DNA form, the CDR3 reads TGTGCCAGCAGCCAAGGACGGGGATATTACACTGAAGCTTTCTTT.

The chain has TRBV20-1 and TRBJ2-1; D gene unclear. The CDR3 has 12 amino acids. CDR1 and CDR2 (germline): DFQATT, SNEGSKA (reference sequence). V was trimmed by 6 bases and J by 4 bases, leaving 10 bases between them. The CDR3 DNA is TGCAGTGCCCGGGCCCTATACAATGAGCAGTTCTTC. This encodes CSARALYNEQFF.

This clonotype was counted at least ten times. One end of the junction is discordant with germline, which a read error may explain. V usage is TRBV7-2 and J usage is TRBJ2-1; TRBD2 matches 7 bases. Germline-derived CDR1 and CDR2 are SGHTA and FQGNSA. This CDR3 comprises 16 residues. The CDR3 loop is CASNLPPGGYSNEQFF. In nucleotides, the CDR3 is TGTGCCAGCAACTTACCCCCCGGGGGGTATAGCAATGAGCAGTTCTTC. Together with reference TRBV7-2 and TRBJ2-1, the CDR3 gives the full variable domain: GAGVSQSPSNKVTEKGKDVELRCDPISGHTALYWYRQSLGQGLEFLIYFQGNSAPDKSGLPSDRFSAERTGGSVSTLTIQRTQQEDSAVYLCASNLPPGGYSNEQFFGPGTRLTVL.

This clonotype was observed many times. The chain carries TRBV10-3 and TRBJ1-2; D call uncertain. This CDR3 has 14 residues. From germline, CDR1 is ENHRY and CDR2 SYGVKD. The germline V and J ends were trimmed by 2 bases and 2 bases, with 9 bases remaining between them. CDR3 amino acids: CAISERAENYGYTF. The DNA for the CDR3 is TGTGCCATCAGTGAGAGGGCGGAGAACTATGGCTACACCTTC.

V gene TRBV6-2 or TRBV6-3 combines with J gene TRBJ2-2; D possibly corresponds to TRBD1 (5 bases). CDR3 length equals 14 residues. The V end lost 6 bases, the J end lost 3 bases, and 11 bases lay between the germline ends. Per the germline V gene, CDR1 is MNHEY and CDR2 is SVGEGT. The CDR3 reads CASSRQSDTGELFF. The CDR3 nucleotides read TGTGCCAGCAGCCGACAGTCTGACACCGGGGAGCTGTTTTTT.